Shown below are 24 T cell receptor beta chains from a single sample sequenced in a study of T-cell memory formation after mild COVID-19. TCRdb re-called the 5' RACE reads with MiXCR, one entry per CDR3 protein. The sample lists some 410,000 distinct CDR3 sequences; around 22% were seen once. Sequencing was performed on PBMCs or a T cell subset sorted from them (not recorded which). The source is an adult woman who had mild COVID-19 (a few samples of this study predate the infection). Cell type and time point are not known.

Written as DNA, the CDR3 is TGTGCCAGCAGAGGGGGCAGGACCGGGGAGCTGTTTTTT. The encoded protein is CASRGGRTGELFF. The gene calls are TRBV2 and TRBJ2-2, with 7 nucleotides matching TRBD1. The V segment lost 6 bases and the J segment 5 bases; nucleotides outside the gene matches: 3. The length of the CDR3 is 13 residues. Germline CDR1 and CDR2: SNHLY and FYNNEI.

This clonotype was detected only a few times. The chain is built from TRBV2 and TRBJ2-7; D possibly corresponds to TRBD2 (5 bases). Deletions cut 5 bases from V and 7 bases from J, with 15 bases between. The CDR3 loop spans 13 amino acids. CDR1 SNHLY and CDR2 FYNNEI come from the germline V gene. CDR3 nucleotide sequence: TGTGCCAGCAGTTCGGACGTTCGGAGGGAGCAGTACTTC. The encoded protein is CASSSDVRREQYF.

A few counts support this clonotype. The chain joins TRBV5-1 to TRBJ2-3, with unresolved D. The CDR3 length is 15 residues. With 2 bases removed from V and 2 bases from J, the gap between germline ends came to 12 bases. CDR1 SGHRS and CDR2 YFSETQ come from the germline V gene. The CDR3 sequence is CASSFWADFTDTQYF. The DNA of the CDR3 is TGCGCCAGCAGCTTTTGGGCGGATTTCACAGATACGCAGTATTTT.

V usage is TRBV9 and J usage is TRBJ1-1; TRBD1 might be the D (6 bases). The CDR3 has 14 amino acids. With 1 base removed from V and 5 bases from J, the gap between germline ends came to 12 bases. Per germline, CDR1 SGDLS and CDR2 YYNGEE. The CDR3 DNA sequence: TGTGCCAGCAGCGTAACGGGGGGGCGTACTGAAGCTTTCTTT. Its translation is CASSVTGGRTEAFF.

There are a few counts of this clonotype. The chain carries TRBV4-1 and TRBJ2-1; D possibly corresponds to TRBD1 (6 bases). The CDR3 runs 17 residues. The V gene's germline CDR1 is MGHRA and CDR2 YSYEKL. V lost 4 bases, J lost 3 bases, and 19 bases lay in between. CDR3 in DNA: TGCGCCAGCAGCCGTTCTTGGACAGTTTCCCTCTACAATGAGCAGTTCTTC. The encoded protein is CASSRSWTVSLYNEQFF.

V is TRBV6-1 and J is TRBJ2-1; D possibly uses TRBD1 or TRBD2 (5 bases each). V was trimmed by 5 bases and J by 7 bases, leaving 18 bases between them. CDR1 is MNHNS, CDR2 SASEGT, per germline. The length of the CDR3 is 15 residues. The CDR3 DNA reads TGTGCCAGCAGTCCATTTGGGGCGGGCAAGAATGAGCAGTTCTTC. Translating it yields CASSPFGAGKNEQFF.

The chain has TRBV20-1 and TRBJ2-3; D might be TRBD1 or TRBD2, each matching 5 bases. V gave up 1 base and J gave up 2 bases, with 13 bases separating them. Per the germline V gene, CDR1 is DFQATT and CDR2 is SNEGSKA (reference sequence). The CDR3 sequence is 15 residues long. CDR3 protein: CSARGDASHTDTQYF. The CDR3 DNA reads TGCAGTGCTAGAGGGGACGCGTCCCACACAGATACGCAGTATTTT.

This clonotype was found a few times. One junction end disagrees with the germline gene, perhaps due to a read error. The genes are TRBV20-1 and TRBJ1-2; 10 bases align to TRBD1. This CDR3 contains 14 residues. CDR1 and CDR2 (germline): DFQATT, SNEGSKA (reference sequence). This chain's CDR3 is CSARPGQGKGSYIF. The CDR3 bases are TGCAGTGCTAGACCGGGACAGGGGAAGGGCAGCTACATCTTC.

This clonotype was seen more than once but under ten times. The rearrangement links TRBV2 to TRBJ1-2; TRBD1 might be the D (5 bases). The CDR3 has 14 residues. Germline values: CDR1 SNHLY, CDR2 FYNNEI. Deletions cut 7 bases from V and 2 bases from J, with 14 bases between. The CDR3 sequence is CASNRGPENYGYTF. CDR3 bases: TGTGCCAGCAACCGGGGACCGGAGAACTATGGCTACACCTTC. The variable domain in full, completed from reference TRBV2 and TRBJ1-2, reads EPEVTQTPSHQVTQMGQEVILRCVPISNHLYFYWYRQILGQKVEFLVSFYNNEISEKSEIFDDQFSVERPDGSNFTLKIRSTKLEDSAMYFCASNRGPENYGYTFGSGTRLTVV.

The table lists this clonotype with a few counts. CDR3 sequence (DNA): TGTGCCAGCAGTTACAGAGCTATCGGATACGAGCAGTACTTC. It translates to CASSYRAIGYEQYF. The V and J genes are TRBV6-2 or TRBV6-3 and TRBJ2-7, with unresolved D. The CDR3 is 14 residues long. V was cut by 2 bases and J by 4 bases, with 12 bases left in between. Germline lookup yields CDR1 MNHEY and CDR2 SVGEGT.

The rearrangement joins TRBV10-3 to TRBJ2-1, with D hard to call. Trimming removed 8 bases from V and 4 bases from J, with 6 bases in between. Per the germline V gene, CDR1 is ENHRY and CDR2 is SYGVKD. The CDR3 contains 11 residues. For the CDR3, the DNA is TGTGCCATCGCGGATTACAATGAGCAGTTCTTC. Translating gives CAIADYNEQFF.

This clonotype turned up a few times. The rearrangement joins TRBV9 to TRBJ2-4; D is unresolved. The V and J ends lost 0 bases and 7 bases respectively, with 11 bases between them. The CDR3 has 14 amino acids. Germline V gives CDR1 SGDLS, CDR2 YYNGEE. The CDR3 coding sequence is TGTGCCAGCAGCGTAGAAGCGACCCATAACATTCAGTACTTC. Residues: CASSVEATHNIQYF.

J is TRBJ2-1 and V is TRBV5-1; 8 nucleotides match TRBD1. Germline CDR1 and CDR2: SGHRS and YFSETQ. With V trimmed by 0 bases and J by 0 bases, 17 bases remained unmatched. The CDR3 is 21 residues long. CDR3 amino acids: CASSLVRTGSLTSPSYNEQFF. For the CDR3, the DNA is TGCGCCAGCAGCTTGGTTAGGACAGGGAGTCTCACCTCCCCCTCCTACAATGAGCAGTTCTTC.

The CDR3, as DNA: TGTGCCAGCAAGTCGCGAGGGCGAAACTATGGCTACACCTTC. It codes for CASKSRGRNYGYTF. The V gene is TRBV6-5, the J gene TRBJ1-2; no firm D call. V lost 7 bases and J 2 bases, leaving 14 bases between the germline ends. Germline V gene data show CDR1 as MNHEY and CDR2 as SVGAGI. CDR3 length: 14 amino acids.

The DNA for the CDR3 is TGTGCCAGCTCACCGGGCAGCTTCTTGGACATGAACACTGAAGCTTTCTTT. Protein: CASSPGSFLDMNTEAFF. The chain links TRBV18 to TRBJ1-1, with D possibly being TRBD1 (5 bases). Germline V CDR1 and CDR2: KGHSH, LQKENI. The CDR3 covers 17 residues. V dropped 3 bases and J dropped 0 bases, with 17 bases sitting between them.

This chain connects TRBV9 to TRBJ2-5; 7 bases align to TRBD2. The ends lost 7 bases at V and 2 bases at J; junction bases unmatched: 11. The CDR3 totals 15 residues. Germline V gene data show CDR1 as SGDLS and CDR2 as YYNGEE. The CDR3 nucleotides are TGTGCCAGCGGAGGAGGCGGGGGATCTCAAGAGACCCAGTACTTC. Its translation: CASGGGGGSQETQYF.

This clonotype came up many times. In DNA form, the CDR3 reads TGTGCCAGCAGCAATATACAAGGGGGTAGCAATCAGCCCCAGCATTTT. Translation: CASSNIQGGSNQPQHF. This rearrangement joins TRBV12-3 or TRBV12-4 to TRBJ1-5; possibly TRBD1 for D (6 bases). The length of the CDR3 is 16 residues. Trimming took 6 bases from V and 0 from J, leaving 15 bases between them.

The chain combines TRBV7-9 with TRBJ2-1; 9 nucleotides line up with TRBD2. The CDR3 totals 15 residues. Germline loops: CDR1 SEHNR, CDR2 FQNEAQ (reference sequence). The V gene end was trimmed by 2 bases and the J gene end by 5 bases; junction bases not matched to a gene: 4. The CDR3 sequence is CASSLFSSGDNEQFF. In DNA form, the CDR3 reads TGTGCCAGCAGCTTATTTTCTAGCGGGGACAATGAGCAGTTCTTC.

The chain joins TRBV3-1 to TRBJ2-2; D is possibly TRBD1 (5 bases). This CDR3 is 15 amino acids long. Germline CDR1 reads LGHDT; CDR2 reads YNNKEL (reference sequence). Trimming took off 4 bases at V and 0 bases at J, with 9 bases between the two ends. The CDR3 region is CASSPDSSNTGELFF. The CDR3 DNA reads TGTGCCAGCAGCCCCGACAGCTCGAACACCGGGGAGCTGTTTTTT.

The chain couples TRBV20-1 to TRBJ1-4; 9 bases agree with TRBD1. V shed 6 bases and J 7 bases; nucleotides not matched to a gene: 12. CDR1 and CDR2 from the germline V gene are DFQATT and SNEGSKA (reference sequence). CDR3 length: 15 residues. The CDR3 DNA follows: TGCAGTGCCAACCCGACCGGGACAGGGTTTGAAAAACTGTTTTTT. It encodes CSANPTGTGFEKLFF.

This rearrangement joins TRBV4-1 to TRBJ2-1; D is unresolved. Trimming took off 2 bases at V and 6 bases at J, with 17 bases between the two ends. The CDR3 runs to 16 residues. From germline, CDR1 is MGHRA and CDR2 YSYEKL. DNA for the CDR3: TGCGCCAGCAGCCAAATCCCCCGGACCCAGTCCAATGAGCAGTTCTTC. Its translation: CASSQIPRTQSNEQFF.

This chain connects TRBV5-1 to TRBJ1-3; D ambiguous. Between the trimmed V and J ends, which lost 1 base and 4 bases, there was a span of 9 bases. The germline CDR1 and CDR2 sequences are SGHRS and YFSETQ. This CDR3 spans 14 amino acids. The CDR3 here is CASSLFSYGNTIYF. The CDR3 DNA is TGCGCCAGCAGCTTGTTCAGTTACGGAAACACCATATATTTT.

The V call is TRBV5-4, the J call TRBJ2-4, with a tentative D call TRBD2 (6 bases). Per germline, CDR1 SGHNT and CDR2 YYREEE (reference sequence). CDR3 size: 16 residues. Trimming left V 3 bases short and J 8 bases short, with 21 bases between. CDR3 sequence: CASSWAGILPQDIQYF. The CDR3 region has the DNA TGTGCCAGCAGCTGGGCGGGGATTCTACCCCAGGACATTCAGTACTTC. Full variable domain (missing parts from reference TRBV5-4 and TRBJ2-4): ETGVTQSPTHLIKTRGQQVTLRCSSQSGHNTVSWYQQALGQGPQFIFQYYREEENGRGNFPPRFSGLQFPNYSSELNVNALELDDSALYLCASSWAGILPQDIQYFGAGTRLSVL.

For this clonotype: This likely comes from a read error, as the CDR3 has no conserved phenylalanine or tryptophan at its end. The V call is TRBV27, the J call TRBJ2-7; tentatively, D is TRBD1 or TRBD2 (6 bases each). The CDR3 length is 14 residues. The germline V and J ends were trimmed by 8 bases and 3 bases, with 17 bases remaining between them. Germline CDR1 MNHEY, CDR2 SMNVEV (reference sequence). CDR3 sequence: CASGEGGRNYEQYL. DNA for the CDR3: TGTGCCAGCGGTGAGGGGGGCAGGAACTACGAGCAGTACTTG.